The rows below give T cell receptor beta chains drawn from one sample of a study of identical twins. Via MiXCR, TCRdb re-called the 5' RACE reads, giving one row per CDR3 protein. The sample contains some 500,000 distinct CDR3 sequences, roughly a fifth of which appear only once. These same data were also listed under a study on T cells expressing NK-cell markers.

Sequenced sample: CD4+ T cells sorted from blood. Receptor source: a woman between 18 and 29 years old in good health. Each CDR3 is given with its conserved first and last residue. The D gene is left open where the match is weak. For some rows the clone size is stated as once, few or many, or as a class when expanded; others skip it.

d_gene	v_gene	j_gene	abundance	CDR3nt	CDR3aa
-	TRBV12-3/TRBV12-4	TRBJ1-2	few	TGTGCCAGCATCAAAGGACAGAACTATGGCTACACCTTC	CASIKGQNYGYTF
TRBD2	TRBV10-2	TRBJ2-2	few	TGCGCCAGCAGTGCGCTAGGGACTAGGGGGTACACCGGGGAGCTGTTTTTT	CASSALGTRGYTGELFF
TRBD2	TRBV7-2	TRBJ2-3	few	TGTGCCAGCAGCCCAAAGCGGGGGGGGAAAGATACGCAGTATTTT	CASSPKRGGKDTQYF
-	TRBV10-3	TRBJ2-5	-	TGTGCCATCAGTATCCAAAGGGTAGAGACCCAGTACTTC	CAISIQRVETQYF
-	TRBV10-3	TRBJ1-6	few	TGTGCCATCAGTGAATCAGGGAACTATAATTCACCCCTCCACTTT	CAISESGNYNSPLHF
TRBD1	TRBV6-1	TRBJ2-7	-	TGTGCCAGCAGTCCGACAGGGGGCCTCTACGAGCAGTACTTC	CASSPTGGLYEQYF
-	TRBV29-1	TRBJ1-2	-	TGCAGCGGGCGCTCGGCGACAGACTATGGCTACACCTTC	CSGRSATDYGYTF
-	TRBV20-1	TRBJ2-7	few	TGCAGTGCTAGATCCCCATCGACTAGCTCCTACGAGCAGTACTTC	CSARSPSTSSYEQYF
TRBD1	TRBV2	TRBJ2-7	-	TGTGCCAGCAGAGCCGGGACAGGGTTGGGCGGGAACGAGCAGTACTTC	CASRAGTGLGGNEQYF
-	TRBV11-2	TRBJ2-7	-	TGTGCCAGCAGCCAAAGTTCGGAGTCGGGGTACGAGCAGTACTTC	CASSQSSESGYEQYF
TRBD2	TRBV7-2	TRBJ2-4	few	TGTGCCAGCAGCTTACTTAGCGGGGGGGCCCTGCACTTC	CASSLLSGGALHF
TRBD2	TRBV20-1	TRBJ2-1	-	TGCAGTGCTAGAGTTCTAGCGGGGGACTATAGCTCCTACAATGAGCAGTTCTTC	CSARVLAGDYSSYNEQFF
TRBD1	TRBV20-1	TRBJ2-2	-	TGCAGTGCCTCGTGGACAGGGCACACCGGGGAGCTGTTTTTT	CSASWTGHTGELFF
TRBD2	TRBV5-1	TRBJ2-3	few	TGCGCCAGCAGCTTGGGTCTCCTAGCGGGGGTAGGAGATACGCAGTATTTT	CASSLGLLAGVGDTQYF
-	TRBV7-2	TRBJ2-7	-	TGTGCCAGCAGTCGGCGGTCGGATACCTACGAGCAGTACTTC	CASSRRSDTYEQYF
-	TRBV12-3/TRBV12-4	TRBJ1-1	-	TGTGCCAGCAGTTTAGGGGCAGGGGTTTGGGTGAACACTGAAGCTTTCTTT	CASSLGAGVWVNTEAFF
-	TRBV10-2	TRBJ1-1	few	TGCGCCAGCAATCAGGGAGGGAACACTGAAGCTTTCTTT	CASNQGGNTEAFF
-	TRBV5-1	TRBJ2-7	-	TGCGCCAGCAGCTGGGAGTGGGACCCGCGGTACGAGCAGTACTTC	CASSWEWDPRYEQYF
-	TRBV4-3	TRBJ2-1	few	TGCGCCAGCAGCCAAGATGAGGGGTCCTACAATGAGCAGTTCTTC	CASSQDEGSYNEQFF
-	TRBV11-3	TRBJ2-1	-	TGTGCCAGCAGCTTAGACGGGGCTGGGAATGAGCAGTTCTTC	CASSLDGAGNEQFF
TRBD2	TRBV13	TRBJ2-1	-	TGTGCCAGCAGCCCCCGGACTAGTTCTGAGCAGTTCTTC	CASSPRTSSEQFF
TRBD1	TRBV6-1	TRBJ1-2	-	TGTGCCAGCAGTCTTTACAGGGGCGGTTATGGCTACACCTTC	CASSLYRGGYGYTF
-	TRBV7-2	TRBJ1-5	few	TGTGCCAGCAGCTTAGGGTTTCCAAATCAGCCCCAGCATTTT	CASSLGFPNQPQHF
-	TRBV20-1	TRBJ2-3	-	TGCAGTGCTAGAGAGGACCCAACCACAGATACGCAGTATTTT	CSAREDPTTDTQYF
TRBD1	TRBV5-1	TRBJ2-1	-	TGCGCCAGCAGTCGGACAGGAATGAGGGACAATGAGCAGTTCTTC	CASSRTGMRDNEQFF
-	TRBV29-1	TRBJ1-1	few	TGCAGCGTTTTGAGCTGGACTGAAGCTTTCTTT	CSVLSWTEAFF
TRBD1	TRBV5-1	TRBJ2-7	-	TGCGCCAGCAGCCGGGCCGGGACAGGGTACGAGCAGTACTTC	CASSRAGTGYEQYF
-	TRBV5-1	TRBJ2-7	many	TGCGCCAGCAGCTTGGAAGGTGGCCCCTACGAGCAGTACTTC	CASSLEGGPYEQYF
-	TRBV6-5	TRBJ2-4	-	TGTGCCAGCAGTTTTGCGGCTACAAGACAGACAAACATTCAGTACTTC	CASSFAATRQTNIQYF
TRBD2	TRBV20-1	TRBJ2-7	-	TGCAGTGCTTACCGGGACTACTCCTACGAGCAGTACTTC	CSAYRDYSYEQYF
-	TRBV4-1	TRBJ2-3	few	TGCGCCAGCAGCCAAGATCACTCAGATACGCAGTATTTT	CASSQDHSDTQYF
-	TRBV27	TRBJ2-1	few	TGTGCCAGCAGTAAACACGGGCCGTATCCTTCTGAGCAGTTCTTC	CASSKHGPYPSEQFF
TRBD2	TRBV7-2	TRBJ2-1	-	TGTGCCAGCAGCCTAGCGGCTTGGGGTAATGAGCAGTTCTTC	CASSLAAWGNEQFF
TRBD1	TRBV6-5	TRBJ1-1	-	TGTGCCAGCAGTTTCACAGGGGGCAGGGGGAACACTGAAGCTTTCTTT	CASSFTGGRGNTEAFF
TRBD2	TRBV12-3/TRBV12-4	TRBJ2-7	many	TGTGCCAGCAGTTCACTCGTAGCGGGATCCTACGAGCAGTACTTC	CASSSLVAGSYEQYF
-	TRBV7-2	TRBJ2-4	-	TGTGCCAGCAGCTTAGCTGGGCTAGCGATTCAGTACTTC	CASSLAGLAIQYF
TRBD2	TRBV7-9	TRBJ2-4	few	TGTGCCAGCAGCCCAAGCGGGAGTCGCAAGTACTTC	CASSPSGSRKYF
TRBD1	TRBV6-2/TRBV6-3	TRBJ2-1	few	TGTGCCAGCAGGGGGGGACAGGGGAACAATGAGCAGTTCTTC	CASRGGQGNNEQFF
TRBD2	TRBV7-2	TRBJ2-4	few	TGTGCCAGCAGCTTCCCTAGCGGGATGAAAAACATTCAGTACTTC	CASSFPSGMKNIQYF
-	TRBV20-1	TRBJ2-6	-	TGCAGTGCTCGTGAATCTGGGGCCAACGTCCTGACTTTC	CSARESGANVLTF
-	TRBV2	TRBJ2-2	-	TGTGCCAGCCAGGCCATTCTGAACACCGGGGAGCTGTTTTTT	CASQAILNTGELFF
-	TRBV12-3/TRBV12-4	TRBJ1-2	few	TGTGCCAGCAGTTTAGCACAGGGAGGGGGCTACACCTTC	CASSLAQGGGYTF
-	TRBV7-9	TRBJ2-7	-	TGTGCCAGCAGCTTAGGGCAGAACACTAACGAGCAGTACTTC	CASSLGQNTNEQYF
-	TRBV20-1	TRBJ2-7	-	TGCAGTGCTCTTCACCGGGGTTCACTCTACGAGCAGTACTTC	CSALHRGSLYEQYF
TRBD1	TRBV6-5	TRBJ2-2	-	TGTGCCAGCAGTTACCGAAGGACAGGGCTAAACACCGGGGAGCTGTTTTTT	CASSYRRTGLNTGELFF
-	TRBV30	TRBJ2-2	few	TGTGCCTGGAGTGTACCTGGGGGGAACACCGGGGAGCTGTTTTTT	CAWSVPGGNTGELFF
-	TRBV20-1	TRBJ2-5	many	TGCAGTGCTAGAGAGGCTAGCCACCAAGAGACCCAGTACTTC	CSAREASHQETQYF
-	TRBV5-6	TRBJ1-1	-	TGTGCCAGCAAAAGAGGCGGGAACACTGAAGCTTTCTTT	CASKRGGNTEAFF